Shown below are 22 T cell receptor beta chains from a single sample sequenced in a study of blood T cell repertoires in COVID-19. The protocol was immunoSEQ multiplex PCR, while the TCRdb copy is restricted to in-frame clones and leaves out a portion. The sample comprises some 290,000 clones, approximately 87% of which are singletons, and approximately 12% rests with the top ten. Sequencing was carried out using peripheral blood. These receptors all stem from a woman between 25 and 40 years old with COVID-19, enrolled during active disease.

The V gene is TRBV5-6, the J gene TRBJ2-2; maybe TRBD1 (5 bases). V gave up 2 bases and J gave up 6 bases, with 11 bases separating them. The CDR3 runs 14 residues. From germline, CDR1 is SGHDT and CDR2 YYEEEE. The DNA for the CDR3 is TGTGCCAGCAGCTTCAGGGTTCTGGCCGGGGAGCTGTTTTTT. This sequence encodes CASSFRVLAGELFF.

The gene calls are TRBV6-1 and TRBJ2-1, with TRBD2 as a possible D gene (5 bases). Looked up from germline, CDR1 is MNHNS and CDR2 is SASEGT. Trimming left V 0 bases short and J 2 bases short, with 11 bases between. The CDR3 contains 16 residues. DNA for the CDR3: TGTGCCAGCAGTGAAGCGCAAAGCGGCACCTACAATGAGCAGTTCTTC. This encodes CASSEAQSGTYNEQFF.

The count of this clone is one. The chain recombines TRBV6-4 with TRBJ1-6; D might be TRBD1 (5 bases). This CDR3 region has 14 residues. The V gene's germline CDR1 is MRHNA and CDR2 SNTAGT. Trimming stripped 2 bases from V and 9 bases from J, with 11 bases between. The CDR3 region is CASSDGAGTSPLHF. CDR3 DNA sequence: TGTGCCAGCAGTGACGGGGCAGGAACTTCACCCCTCCACTTT.

This clone has only one observation. The chain is built from TRBV2 and TRBJ2-3, with a weak D call TRBD2 (6 bases). The CDR3 runs 17 residues. Trimming removed 6 bases from V and 0 bases from J, with 19 bases in between. Germline-derived CDR1 and CDR2 are SNHLY and FYNNEI. CDR3 in amino acids: CASRVLLAGTSTDTQYF. The CDR3 bases are TGTGCCAGCAGGGTCTTGCTTGCGGGGACTAGCACAGATACGCAGTATTTT.

This sequence joins TRBV7-9 and TRBJ2-7, with TRBD2 identical over 9 bases. The CDR3 has 17 amino acids. V was clipped by 4 bases and J by 4 bases; unmatched bases: 14. Germline V gene sequence: CDR1 SEHNR, CDR2 FQNEAQ (reference sequence). The CDR3, as DNA: TGTGCCAGCAGCTCCCGGAGCGGGGGGCCCATGTCTTACGAGCAGTACTTC. As protein: CASSSRSGGPMSYEQYF. The whole variable domain, remainder taken from reference TRBV7-9 and TRBJ2-7, is DTGVSQNPRHKITKRGQNVTFRCDPISEHNRLYWYRQTLGQGPEFLTYFQNEAQLEKSRLLSDRFSAERPKGSFSTLEIQRTEQGDSAMYLCASSSRSGGPMSYEQYFGPGTRLTVT.

The chain joins TRBV2 to TRBJ2-7; 7 bases fit TRBD2. V was pared by 4 bases and J by 6 bases, with 6 bases of the junction left unmatched. The germline gives CDR1 SNHLY, CDR2 FYNNEI. The CDR3 runs to 13 residues. DNA of the CDR3: TGTGCCAGCAGTGCCCTGGGAGGGAGCGAGCAGTACTTC. Amino acids: CASSALGGSEQYF.

V gene TRBV7-8 combines with J gene TRBJ2-1; 10 bases fit TRBD2. Germline V gives CDR1 SGHVS, CDR2 FQNEAQ. The trim removed 5 bases at V and 2 bases at J, leaving 6 bases unmatched. This CDR3 has 16 amino acids. CDR3 DNA: TGTGCCAGCAGCCACCCCCTAGCGGGGGCCTACAATGAGCAGTTCTTC. Translating gives CASSHPLAGAYNEQFF.

This clone was recorded only once. This chain uses TRBV6-5 with TRBJ1-6; D possibly corresponds to TRBD1 (6 bases). From germline, CDR1 is MNHEY and CDR2 SVGAGI. The CDR3 extends over 16 amino acids. Between the trimmed V and J ends, which lost 0 bases and 7 bases, there was a span of 13 bases. The CDR3 reads CASSYSPGQTNSPLHF. In DNA form, the CDR3 reads TGTGCCAGCAGTTACTCGCCGGGACAAACAAATTCACCCCTCCACTTT.

The V gene is TRBV12-5, the J gene TRBJ2-7, with 13 bases identical to TRBD2. J gave up 4 bases and V 6 bases, and 3 bases lay outside the gene matches. Per the germline V gene, CDR1 is LGHNT and CDR2 is FRNRAP. The CDR3 runs to 14 residues. The CDR3 loop is CASGTTSGGYEQYF. CDR3 coding DNA: TGTGCTAGTGGGACGACTAGCGGGGGGTACGAGCAGTACTTC.

The chain has TRBV11-2 and TRBJ2-3; D not certain. CDR1 and CDR2 (germline): SGHAT, FQNNGV. This CDR3 contains 15 residues. V lost 1 base and J 1 base, leaving 9 bases between the germline ends. The CDR3 DNA reads as TGTGCCAGCAGCTTAGGGAGAGCGCGCACAGATACGCAGTATTTT. Residues: CASSLGRARTDTQYF.

The CDR3 DNA is TGTGCCAGCAGCTTTGAGTTGAGGGAAGGAGAGACCCAGTACTTC. This translates into CASSFELREGETQYF. This rearrangement joins TRBV5-4 to TRBJ2-5; possibly TRBD2 for D (5 bases). V was shortened by 2 bases and J by 4 bases, with 15 bases between the two germline ends. The CDR3 has 15 residues. The V gene's germline CDR1 is SGHNT and CDR2 YYREEE (reference sequence).

The chain links TRBV19 to TRBJ2-5; D might be TRBD1 (5 bases). The CDR3 length is 14 residues. V was pared by 7 bases and J by 3 bases, with 15 bases between. From germline, CDR1 is LNHDA and CDR2 SQIVND (reference sequence). The CDR3 DNA reads TGTGCCAGTAAGGGGATGGACATAGAAGAGACCCAGTACTTC. It yields the protein CASKGMDIEETQYF.

About this clone: Other nucleotide sequences in the sample specify the same CDR3. The CDR3 loop reads CASSLDGGGNEQFF. CDR3 in DNA: TGCGCCAGCAGCTTGGATGGGGGCGGGAATGAGCAGTTCTTC. The chain has TRBV5-1 and TRBJ2-1; possible D gene TRBD1, 6 bases. Trimming removed 0 bases at V and 7 bases at J, with 11 bases between. This CDR3 spans 14 amino acids. Germline assignment: CDR1 SGHRS and CDR2 YFSETQ.

The chain recombines TRBV19 with TRBJ1-5; D may be TRBD1 (6 bases). This CDR3 contains 15 residues. V gave up 5 bases and J gave up 5 bases, with 16 bases separating them. Germline V CDR1 and CDR2: LNHDA, SQIVND (reference sequence). For the CDR3, the DNA is TGTGCCAGTAGTTCTCGCCCCAGGGGTGATCAGCCCCAGCATTTT. Residues: CASSSRPRGDQPQHF.

J is TRBJ2-1 and V is TRBV7-8; the D gene is possibly TRBD2 (6 bases). The CDR3 extends over 18 amino acids. V lost 5 bases and J lost 5, with 25 bases in between. Germline CDR1 reads SGHVS; CDR2 reads FQNEAQ. The CDR3 nucleotides are TGTGCCAGCAGCCCATGGGGGAGGAGAGGGCCCACCGACAATGAGCAGTTCTTC. Amino acids: CASSPWGRRGPTDNEQFF.

The chain carries TRBV9 and TRBJ1-1; possibly TRBD1 for D (6 bases). Germline V gives CDR1 SGDLS, CDR2 YYNGEE. Deletions cut 2 bases from V and 2 bases from J, with 13 bases between. The CDR3 consists of 15 residues. The chain's CDR3 is CASSVNQGFNTEAFF. The CDR3 nucleotides read TGTGCCAGCAGCGTTAATCAGGGGTTTAACACTGAAGCTTTCTTT.

The chain uses TRBV13 and TRBJ2-5; a possible D gene is TRBD1 (6 bases). The germline V and J ends were trimmed by 1 base and 2 bases, with 14 bases remaining between them. CDR3 size: 16 residues. In germline, CDR1 is PRHDT, CDR2 FYEKMQ (reference sequence). In nucleotides, the CDR3 is TGTGCCAGCAGCTTAGTTGGGGGCGGACAACAAGAGACCCAGTACTTC. As protein: CASSLVGGGQQETQYF.

V usage is TRBV12-3 or TRBV12-4 and J usage is TRBJ1-1; D not resolved. V was cut by 6 bases and J by 0 bases, with 8 bases left in between. The CDR3 is 13 amino acids. The CDR3 nucleotides are TGTGCCAGCAGCCCCGGAGTGAACACTGAAGCTTTCTTT. Its translation: CASSPGVNTEAFF.

The rearrangement joins TRBV11-2 to TRBJ2-7; 9 nucleotides match TRBD1. Germline assignment: CDR1 SGHAT and CDR2 FQNNGV. With V trimmed by 9 bases and J by 2 bases, 5 bases remained unmatched. The CDR3 is made up of 13 amino acids. This CDR3 reads CASRDRATYEQYF. DNA for the CDR3: TGTGCCAGTAGGGACAGGGCGACCTACGAGCAGTACTTC. Complete variable domain (other parts from reference TRBV11-2 and TRBJ2-7): EAGVAQSPRYKIIEKRQSVAFWCNPISGHATLYWYQQILGQGPKLLIQFQNNGVVDDSQLPKDRFSAERLKGVDSTLKIQPAKLEDSAVYLCASRDRATYEQYFGPGTRLTVT.

The rearrangement uses TRBV24-1 and TRBJ2-1; a weak D match, TRBD2 (6 bases). Looked up from germline, CDR1 is KGHDR and CDR2 is SFDVKD. The CDR3 is 19 residues long. Trimming took 4 bases from V and 5 from J, leaving 26 bases between them. For the CDR3, the DNA is TGTGCCACCAGTGACAGGGAGGTCGCCGGGTGGATTGACGACAATGAGCAGTTCTTC. Protein product: CATSDREVAGWIDDNEQFF.

The J gene is TRBJ2-1, the V gene TRBV6-5; the match to TRBD2 covers 7 bases. This CDR3 spans 16 amino acids. Germline loops: CDR1 MNHEY, CDR2 SVGAGI. Losses at the gene ends were 0 bases for V and 7 bases for J; bases not matched to a gene: 9. CDR3: CASSYSAGEGLNEQFF. The CDR3 bases are TGTGCCAGCAGTTACTCGGCGGGGGAAGGTTTGAATGAGCAGTTCTTC.

The chain recombines TRBV6-5 with TRBJ2-3, with 7 bases that match TRBD1. The CDR3 sequence is 14 residues long. The trim removed 11 bases at V and 0 bases at J, leaving 8 bases unmatched. Per the germline V gene, CDR1 is MNHEY and CDR2 is SVGAGI. The CDR3 spells CAVRPGQSTDTQYF. CDR3 in DNA: TGTGCCGTCCGCCCGGGACAGAGCACAGATACGCAGTATTTT.